Given below is one T cell receptor (beta chain) in context. The antigen is not known. The sample originates from a study of blood T cells in healthy people across ages. On the study more broadly: About one barcoded beta molecule per two T cells came from capture by template switching.

Findings of the study overall: Researchers said unsorted PBMCs prevented a conclusive naive versus antigen-experienced comparison.

Trimming took 4 bases from V and 6 from J, leaving 14 bases between them. Germline assignment: CDR1 SGHDT and CDR2 YYEEEE. The CDR3 totals 14 residues. Per sample, extraction of total RNA gave at least 5 micrograms in every case. Combining a sample-barcoded 5' primer with a J-beta primer mix, a second PCR ran for 7 to 11 cycles. TCRdb re-called the 5' RACE reads with MiXCR, one entry per CDR3 protein. The sample shows 850,000 or so distinct CDR3 sequences, 29% of them seen only once. The rearrangement joins TRBV5-6 to TRBJ1-5, with unresolved D. The clonotype originates from a woman aged 80 or over in good health. Sequenced: blood. The CDR3, as DNA: TGTGCCAGCAGCAGAAAGACGCACCCTCAGCCCCAGCATTTT. Encoded protein: CASSRKTHPQPQHF.